This T cell receptor (beta chain) was captured in a study of cytomegalovirus exposure and HLA in healthy donors (dated by TCRdb to the late 2010s). Study-level background: The 500 to 800 repertoires of the first cohort and the 120 or so validation repertoires were produced on the same platform, according to a later analysis. The study combined high-throughput TCR immunosequencing, statistical association of individual TCRs with disease status, and machine learning to predict cytomegalovirus infection status. The study aimed to test whether signatures of past pathogen exposure could be identified by cataloging public T cell receptors. In addition to the first cohort of 666 subjects, a separate validation cohort of about 120 different subjects was used. What the study reported, not specific to this receptor: A few of the identified cytomegalovirus-associated TCR beta chains were confirmed in vitro to be specific for cytomegalovirus antigens. The study gave a list of about 170 TCR beta chains associated with cytomegalovirus. Most TCR sequences were seen in very few donors, while some public TCRs were found in many individuals. In a later analysis, TCRs clustered in the first cohort were found to also tend to co-occur in the roughly 120 validation repertoires, with 94% of cluster scores above 0. The validation cohort had no HLA typing available for a later analysis, so co-occurrence within that cohort was assessed over all 120 or so repertoires. Cytomegalovirus status was reported to be diagnosed by the classifier with high specificity and sensitivity in both the original and validation cohorts. The authors suggested that the approach could potentially be extended to other disease states and immunological phenotypes.

The protocol used for the library was the immunoSEQ multiplex PCR assay. Per the original workflow: A statistical classification framework was built for diagnosing cytomegalovirus status from the catalog of TCR beta chain sequences. TCRdb re-hosts the immuneACCESS table, in-frame sequences only. Its copies lack some clones; in the studies checked, an unresolved V gene accounts for under half of them, and the cause for the rest is not known. The V and J calls and the clone size are those of that table, but D and trimming were determined from the DNA. This sample has some 240,000 clones in its table, and approximately 82% of those were observed once. The ten largest clonotypes hold about 6% of the sample. The donors were included in the validation cohort of approximately 120 subjects, a group kept apart from the roughly 700-subject first cohort. As for this clone: There is no known antigen for this receptor. No base quality information exists; no much larger clone differs at one position.

Trimming takes 2 bases from V and 1 base from J, and the germline ends sit 8 bases apart. From the cysteine up to the phenylalanine, the CDR3 has a length of 14 residues. This entry keeps only the CDR3 DNA: 42 bases, framed from base 1. The germline V gene (reference sequence) yields LNHNV for CDR1 and YYDKDF for CDR2. The chain employs TRBV15 and TRBJ1-1; the D gene is unclear. The sequencing input was PBMCs. This receptor was obtained from a woman younger than 35 in good health and CMV-seronegative. For the CDR3, the sequence is CATSRRTSNTEAFF. The nucleotide sequence is given as TGTGCCACCAGCAGACGGACCTCGAACACTGAAGCTTTCTTT.